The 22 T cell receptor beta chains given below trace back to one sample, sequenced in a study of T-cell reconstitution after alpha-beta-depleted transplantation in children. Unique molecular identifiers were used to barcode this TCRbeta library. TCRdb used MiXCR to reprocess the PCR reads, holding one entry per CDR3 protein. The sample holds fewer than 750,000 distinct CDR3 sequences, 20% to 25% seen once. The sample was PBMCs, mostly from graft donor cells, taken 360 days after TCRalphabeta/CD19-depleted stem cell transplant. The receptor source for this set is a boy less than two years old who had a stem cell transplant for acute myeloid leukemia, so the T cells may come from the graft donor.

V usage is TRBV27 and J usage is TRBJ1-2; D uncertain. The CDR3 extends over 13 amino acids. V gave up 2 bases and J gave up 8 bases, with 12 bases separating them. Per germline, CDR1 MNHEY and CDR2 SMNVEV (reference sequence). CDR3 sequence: CASSLGRWRGYTF. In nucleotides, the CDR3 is TGTGCCAGCAGTTTAGGGCGATGGCGGGGCTACACCTTC.

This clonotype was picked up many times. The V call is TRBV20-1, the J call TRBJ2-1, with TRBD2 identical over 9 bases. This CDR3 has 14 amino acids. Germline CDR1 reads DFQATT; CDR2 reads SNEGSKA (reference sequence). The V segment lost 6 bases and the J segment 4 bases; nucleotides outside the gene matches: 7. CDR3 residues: CSARNSGGYNEQFF. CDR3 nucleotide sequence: TGCAGTGCGAGGAATAGCGGGGGTTACAATGAGCAGTTCTTC.

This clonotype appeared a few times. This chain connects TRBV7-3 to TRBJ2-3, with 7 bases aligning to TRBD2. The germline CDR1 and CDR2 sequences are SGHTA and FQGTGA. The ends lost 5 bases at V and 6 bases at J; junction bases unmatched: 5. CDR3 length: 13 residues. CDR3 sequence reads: CASSRLASDTQYF. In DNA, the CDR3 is TGTGCCAGCAGCAGACTAGCTTCGGATACGCAGTATTTT.

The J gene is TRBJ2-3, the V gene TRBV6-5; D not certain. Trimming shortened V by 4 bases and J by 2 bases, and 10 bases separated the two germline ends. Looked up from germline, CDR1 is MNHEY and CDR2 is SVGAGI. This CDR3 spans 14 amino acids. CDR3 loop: CASSLSFLTDTQYF. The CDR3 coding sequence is TGTGCCAGCAGTTTAAGTTTCCTCACAGATACGCAGTATTTT.

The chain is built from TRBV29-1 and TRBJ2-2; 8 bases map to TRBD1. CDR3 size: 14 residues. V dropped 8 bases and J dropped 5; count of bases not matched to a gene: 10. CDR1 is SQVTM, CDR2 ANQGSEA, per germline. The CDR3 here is CSIQGEVGTGELFF. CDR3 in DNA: TGCAGCATACAGGGGGAGGTGGGGACCGGGGAGCTGTTTTTT.

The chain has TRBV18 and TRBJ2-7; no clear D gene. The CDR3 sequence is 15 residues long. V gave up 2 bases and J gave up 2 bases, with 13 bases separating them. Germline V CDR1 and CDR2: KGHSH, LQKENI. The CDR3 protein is CASSPNWQLPYEQYF. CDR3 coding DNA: TGTGCCAGCTCACCAAATTGGCAGCTGCCCTACGAGCAGTACTTC.

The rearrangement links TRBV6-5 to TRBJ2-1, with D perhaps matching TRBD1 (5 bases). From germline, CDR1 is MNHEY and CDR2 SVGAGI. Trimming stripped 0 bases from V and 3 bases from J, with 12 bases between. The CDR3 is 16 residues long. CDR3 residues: CASSYSSGRFYNEQFF. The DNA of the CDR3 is TGTGCCAGCAGTTACTCTTCAGGGCGATTCTACAATGAGCAGTTCTTC.

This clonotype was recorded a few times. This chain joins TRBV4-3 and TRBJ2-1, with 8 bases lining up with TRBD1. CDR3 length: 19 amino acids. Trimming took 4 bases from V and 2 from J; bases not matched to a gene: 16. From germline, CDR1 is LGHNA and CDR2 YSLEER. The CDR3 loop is CASSRRGAGGTGPYNEQFF. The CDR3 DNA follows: TGCGCCAGCAGCCGCCGAGGGGCCGGCGGGACAGGCCCCTACAATGAGCAGTTCTTC.

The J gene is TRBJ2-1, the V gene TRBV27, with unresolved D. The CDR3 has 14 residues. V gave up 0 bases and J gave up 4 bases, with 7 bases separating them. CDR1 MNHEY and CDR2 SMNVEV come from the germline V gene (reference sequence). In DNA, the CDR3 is TGTGCCAGCAGTTTATCAATCGTTTACAATGAGCAGTTCTTC. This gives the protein CASSLSIVYNEQFF.

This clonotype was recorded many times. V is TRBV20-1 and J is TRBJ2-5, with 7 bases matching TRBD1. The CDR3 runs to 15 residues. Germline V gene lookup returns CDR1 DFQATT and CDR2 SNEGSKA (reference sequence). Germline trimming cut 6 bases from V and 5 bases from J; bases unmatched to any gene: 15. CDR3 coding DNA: TGCAGTGCCGAGGGGACAGTCCGGTTTGGGGAGACCCAGTACTTC. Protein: CSAEGTVRFGETQYF.

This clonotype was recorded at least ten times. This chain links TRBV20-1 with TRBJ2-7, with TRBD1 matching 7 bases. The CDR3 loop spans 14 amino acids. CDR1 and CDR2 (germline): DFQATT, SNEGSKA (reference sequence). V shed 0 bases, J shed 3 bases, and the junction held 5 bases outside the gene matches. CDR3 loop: CSARDRDSSYEQYF. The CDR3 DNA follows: TGCAGTGCTAGAGATAGGGACAGTAGCTACGAGCAGTACTTC.

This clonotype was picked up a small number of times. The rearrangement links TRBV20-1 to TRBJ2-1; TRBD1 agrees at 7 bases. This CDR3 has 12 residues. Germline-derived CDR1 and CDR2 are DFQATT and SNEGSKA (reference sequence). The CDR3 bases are TGCAGCGGGACAGCCGGAAGCAATGAGCAGTTCTTC. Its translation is CSGTAGSNEQFF.

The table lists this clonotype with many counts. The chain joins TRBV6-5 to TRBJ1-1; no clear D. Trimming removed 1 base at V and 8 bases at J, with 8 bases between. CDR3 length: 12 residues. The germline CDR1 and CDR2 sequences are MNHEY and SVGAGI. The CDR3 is CASSYLGMEAFF. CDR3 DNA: TGTGCCAGCAGTTACTTGGGGATGGAAGCTTTCTTT.

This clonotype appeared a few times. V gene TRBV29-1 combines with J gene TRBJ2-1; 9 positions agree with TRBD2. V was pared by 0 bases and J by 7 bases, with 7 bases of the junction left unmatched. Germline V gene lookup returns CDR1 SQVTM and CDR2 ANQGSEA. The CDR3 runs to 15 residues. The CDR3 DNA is TGCAGCGTTGAAGATCGGGCGGGGGGGCCGAATGAGCAGTTCTTC. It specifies CSVEDRAGGPNEQFF.

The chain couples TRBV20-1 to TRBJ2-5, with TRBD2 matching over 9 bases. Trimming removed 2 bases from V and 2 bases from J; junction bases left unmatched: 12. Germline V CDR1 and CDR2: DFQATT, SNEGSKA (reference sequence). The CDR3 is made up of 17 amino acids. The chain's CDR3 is CSARPPGAGGPQETQYF. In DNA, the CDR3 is TGCAGTGCTAGACCCCCCGGCGCGGGGGGGCCACAAGAGACCCAGTACTTC.

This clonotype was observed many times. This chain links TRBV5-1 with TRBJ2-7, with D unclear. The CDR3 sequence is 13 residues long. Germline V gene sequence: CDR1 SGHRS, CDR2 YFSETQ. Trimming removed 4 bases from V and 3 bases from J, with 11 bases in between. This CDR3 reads CASSVGRGYEQYV. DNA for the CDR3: TGCGCCAGCAGCGTCGGACGAGGCTACGAGCAGTACGTC.

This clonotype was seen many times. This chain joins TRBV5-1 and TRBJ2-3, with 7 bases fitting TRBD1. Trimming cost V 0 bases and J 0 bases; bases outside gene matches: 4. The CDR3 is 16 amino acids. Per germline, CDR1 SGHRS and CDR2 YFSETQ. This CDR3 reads CASSLAGDSSTDTQYF. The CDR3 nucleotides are TGCGCCAGCAGCTTGGCCGGGGACAGTAGCACAGATACGCAGTATTTT. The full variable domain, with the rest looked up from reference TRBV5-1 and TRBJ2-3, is KAGVTQTPRYLIKTRGQQVTLSCSPISGHRSVSWYQQTPGQGLQFLFEYFSETQRNKGNFPGRFSGRQFSNSRSEMNVSTLELGDSALYLCASSLAGDSSTDTQYFGPGTRLTVL.

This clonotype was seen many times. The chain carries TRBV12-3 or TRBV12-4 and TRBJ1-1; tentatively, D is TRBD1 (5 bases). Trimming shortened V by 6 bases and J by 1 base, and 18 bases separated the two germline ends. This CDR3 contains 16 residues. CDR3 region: CASSLKFRQTNTEAFF. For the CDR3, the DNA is TGTGCCAGCAGCTTAAAATTCCGACAGACGAACACTGAAGCTTTCTTT.

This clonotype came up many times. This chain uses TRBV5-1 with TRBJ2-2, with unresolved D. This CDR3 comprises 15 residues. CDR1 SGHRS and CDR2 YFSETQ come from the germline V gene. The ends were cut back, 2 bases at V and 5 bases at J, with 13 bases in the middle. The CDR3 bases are TGCGCCAGCAGCTTAATAGGATCGACGACCGGGGAGCTGTTTTTT. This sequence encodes CASSLIGSTTGELFF.

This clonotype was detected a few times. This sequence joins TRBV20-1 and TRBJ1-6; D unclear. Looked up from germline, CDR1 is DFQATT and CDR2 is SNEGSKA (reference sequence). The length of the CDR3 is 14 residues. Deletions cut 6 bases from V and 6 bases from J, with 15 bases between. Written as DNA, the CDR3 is TGCAGTGCAGGCAGGAACACCCGTAATTCACCCCTCCACTTT. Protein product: CSAGRNTRNSPLHF.

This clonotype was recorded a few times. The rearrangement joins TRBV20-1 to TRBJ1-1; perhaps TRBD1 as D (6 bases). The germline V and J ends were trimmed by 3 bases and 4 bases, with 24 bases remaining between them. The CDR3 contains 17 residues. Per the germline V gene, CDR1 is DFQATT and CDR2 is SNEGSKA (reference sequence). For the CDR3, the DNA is TGCAGTGCTAGCCCCTATCCGGGACAAGAAAGCCCCACTGAAGCTTTCTTT. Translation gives CSASPYPGQESPTEAFF.

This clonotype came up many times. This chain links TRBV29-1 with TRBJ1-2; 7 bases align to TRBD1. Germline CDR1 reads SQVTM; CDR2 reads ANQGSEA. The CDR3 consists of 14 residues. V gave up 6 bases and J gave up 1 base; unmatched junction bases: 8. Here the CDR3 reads CSVYGTESNYGYTF. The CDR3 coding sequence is TGCAGCGTGTATGGGACAGAGAGTAACTATGGCTACACCTTC. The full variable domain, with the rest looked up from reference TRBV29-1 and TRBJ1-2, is SAVISQKPSRDICQRGTSLTIQCQVDSQVTMMFWYRQQPGQSLTLIATANQGSEATYESGFVIDKFPISRPNLTFSTLTVSNMSPEDSSIYLCSVYGTESNYGYTFGSGTRLTVV.